The next 10 T cell receptor beta chains were all read from a single sample in a study of cytomegalovirus exposure and HLA in healthy donors. The method was immunoSEQ multiplex PCR; TCRdb's version includes in-frame clones alone and lacks a portion of them. The profile shows tens of thousands of clones, 94% of them singletons. The sample comprised PBMCs. These receptors were obtained from a woman younger than 30 in good health and CMV-seropositive.

This sequence joins TRBV27 and TRBJ2-2; D gene ambiguous. Germline CDR1 and CDR2: MNHEY and SMNVEV (reference sequence). V was trimmed by 5 bases and J by 6 bases, leaving 10 bases between them. The CDR3 runs 13 residues. The CDR3 sequence is CASSPDRAGELFF. The DNA of the CDR3 is TGTGCCAGCAGTCCCGACCGGGCCGGGGAGCTGTTTTTT.

V is TRBV7-6 and J is TRBJ2-3; 10 bases are shared with TRBD1. Germline lookup yields CDR1 SGHVS and CDR2 FNYEAQ. Trimming cost V 2 bases and J 4 bases; bases outside gene matches: 9. The CDR3 covers 17 residues. CDR3 loop: CASSLRQGAEAADTQYF. The CDR3 DNA reads TGTGCCAGCAGCTTAAGACAGGGGGCAGAGGCAGCAGATACGCAGTATTTT.

This chain connects TRBV10-3 to TRBJ2-3; 7 bases match TRBD2. Germline V CDR1 and CDR2: ENHRY, SYGVKD. J lost 0 bases, V lost 3 bases, and 6 bases had no gene match. The CDR3 spans 16 residues. The CDR3, as DNA: TGTGCCATCAGTGACCGGAGCGGGGTAAGCACAGATACGCAGTATTTT. Its translation: CAISDRSGVSTDTQYF.

CDR3 region: CASSLEQGSYEQYF. In DNA form, the CDR3 reads TGTGCCAGCAGCTTGGAACAGGGGAGCTACGAGCAGTACTTC. This chain uses TRBV5-4 with TRBJ2-7; 7 bases fit TRBD1. Germline CDR1 and CDR2: SGHNT and YYREEE (reference sequence). V shed 0 bases, J shed 3 bases, and the junction held 3 bases outside the gene matches. The CDR3 has 14 amino acids.

The CDR3 nucleotides read TGCGCCAGCAGTGAGCAGGGGGACGAAGCTTTCTTT. Translated, it gives CASSEQGDEAFF. The rearrangement uses TRBV10-2 and TRBJ1-1; TRBD1 agrees at 7 bases. Trimming took 2 bases from V and 8 from J; bases not matched to a gene: 2. This CDR3 is built from 12 residues. The germline V gene encodes CDR1 WSHSY and CDR2 SAAADI.

This chain links TRBV5-4 with TRBJ2-5; the D is unclear. V was clipped by 0 bases and J by 5 bases, with 14 bases between them. CDR1 and CDR2 from the germline V gene are SGHNT and YYREEE (reference sequence). CDR3 length: 15 amino acids. CDR3 nucleotide sequence: TGTGCCAGCAGCTTGGTTGGTCCAATTGCGGAGACCCAGTACTTC. Amino acids: CASSLVGPIAETQYF.

Only a few counts were recorded for this clone. The rearrangement links TRBV7-6 to TRBJ1-4; D is unclear. Germline-derived CDR1 and CDR2 are SGHVS and FNYEAQ. The CDR3 has 15 residues. The V gene lost 6 bases and the J gene lost 6 bases, with 17 bases spanning the gap. As DNA, the CDR3 is TGTGCCAGCAGGGAATCTCGGGGTTTGGATGAAAAACTGTTTTTT. Protein sequence: CASRESRGLDEKLFF.

The chain uses TRBV19 and TRBJ2-5; tentatively, D is TRBD1 (5 bases). Trimming removed 7 bases at V and 1 base at J, with 13 bases between. Germline V gene data show CDR1 as LNHDA and CDR2 as SQIVND (reference sequence). This CDR3 has 14 amino acids. CDR3 sequence (DNA): TGTGCCAGTATTATGGCAGGGATCCAAGAGACCCAGTACTTC. It encodes CASIMAGIQETQYF.

The chain recombines TRBV2 with TRBJ1-6; 7 bases match TRBD1. The CDR3 runs to 15 residues. Germline V gene sequence: CDR1 SNHLY, CDR2 FYNNEI. Losses at the gene ends were 7 bases for V and 9 bases for J; bases not matched to a gene: 12. The CDR3 DNA reads TGTGCCAGCAACTTATGGCAGGGGGAAAGTTCACCCCTCCACTTT. Protein sequence: CASNLWQGESSPLHF. Filled out from reference TRBV2 and TRBJ1-6, the complete variable domain reads EPEVTQTPSHQVTQMGQEVILRCVPISNHLYFYWYRQILGQKVEFLVSFYNNEISEKSEIFDDQFSVERPDGSNFTLKIRSTKLEDSAMYFCASNLWQGESSPLHFGNGTRLTVT.

The chain joins TRBV7-2 to TRBJ2-5; 13 bases align to TRBD2. Trimming cost V 5 bases and J 5 bases; bases outside gene matches: 17. Looked up from germline, CDR1 is SGHTA and CDR2 is FQGNSA. This CDR3 spans 19 amino acids. CDR3 loop: CASSPLKRTSGRVGETQYF. DNA for the CDR3: TGTGCCAGCAGCCCTCTAAAACGGACTAGCGGGAGAGTTGGGGAGACCCAGTACTTC.